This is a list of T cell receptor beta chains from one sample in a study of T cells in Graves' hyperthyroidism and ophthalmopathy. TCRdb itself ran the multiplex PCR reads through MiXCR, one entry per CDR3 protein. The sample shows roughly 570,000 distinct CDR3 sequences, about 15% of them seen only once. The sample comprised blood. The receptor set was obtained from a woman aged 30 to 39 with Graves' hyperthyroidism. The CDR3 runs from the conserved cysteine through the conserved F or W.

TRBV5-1,CASSLEAGRGGTQYF
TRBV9,CASSPPAGMTDTQYF
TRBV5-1,CASSLLGGGNEQFF
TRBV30,CASTRRADNQPQHF
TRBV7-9,CASSLEGGMDQFF
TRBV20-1,CSASGGNSGVSDTQYF
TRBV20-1,CSAETNWRGAGELFF
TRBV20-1,CSVVSNEKLFF
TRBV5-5,CASSLARDTSEKLFF
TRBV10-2,CASRGGVGVAGGYEQFF
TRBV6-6,CASSYLGKGPGNTIYF